This entry describes one T cell receptor beta chain. The target antigen is unknown. The data are from a study of cytomegalovirus exposure and HLA in healthy donors. The PCR had 60 Vbeta and 13 Jbeta primers. Data came from immunoSEQ multiplex PCR; TCRdb stores just in-frame clones and leaves some out. The sample consists of some 220,000 clones, around four fifths of them appearing once. With 5 bases removed from V and 4 bases from J, the gap between germline ends came to 12 bases. The CDR3 extends over 14 amino acids. Germline CDR1 LNHDA, CDR2 SQIVND (reference sequence). Study outcomes and limitations: Later analysis identified about 15,000 TCR beta sequences associated with HLA alleles, using a false discovery rate threshold of 0.05. With high specificity and sensitivity, the classifier reportedly diagnosed cytomegalovirus status.

The clonotype was recovered from a woman aged 55 to 70 in good health and CMV-seropositive. The sample taken for sequencing was PBMCs. The V gene is TRBV19, the J gene TRBJ1-5; D is ambiguous. Here the CDR3 reads CASSAHELNQPQHF. In DNA form, the CDR3 reads TGTGCCAGTAGTGCCCACGAACTAAATCAGCCCCAGCATTTT.